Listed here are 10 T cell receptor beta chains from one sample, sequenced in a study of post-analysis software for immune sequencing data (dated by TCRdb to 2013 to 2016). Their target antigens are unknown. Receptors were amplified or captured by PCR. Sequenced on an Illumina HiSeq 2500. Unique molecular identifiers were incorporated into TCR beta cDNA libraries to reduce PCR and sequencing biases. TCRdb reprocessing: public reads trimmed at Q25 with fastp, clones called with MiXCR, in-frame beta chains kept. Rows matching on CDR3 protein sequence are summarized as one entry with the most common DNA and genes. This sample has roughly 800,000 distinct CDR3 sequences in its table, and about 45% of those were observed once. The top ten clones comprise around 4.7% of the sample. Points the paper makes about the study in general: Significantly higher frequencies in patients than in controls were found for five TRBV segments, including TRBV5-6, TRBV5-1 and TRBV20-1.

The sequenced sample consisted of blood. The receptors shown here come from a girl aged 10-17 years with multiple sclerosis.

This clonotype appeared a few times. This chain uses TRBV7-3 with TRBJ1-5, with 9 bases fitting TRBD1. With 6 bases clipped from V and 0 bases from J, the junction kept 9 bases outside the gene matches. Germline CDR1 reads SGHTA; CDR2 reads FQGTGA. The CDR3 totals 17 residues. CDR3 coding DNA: TGTGCCAGCAGTTTCCGGGACAGGGAAAGTAGCAATCAGCCCCAGCATTTT. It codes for CASSFRDRESSNQPQHF.

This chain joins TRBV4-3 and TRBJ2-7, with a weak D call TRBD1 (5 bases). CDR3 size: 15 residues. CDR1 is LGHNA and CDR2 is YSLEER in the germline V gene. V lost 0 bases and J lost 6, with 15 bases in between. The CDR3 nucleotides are TGCGCCAGCAGCCAAGATATCCCGCCAGGGTCCGAGCAGTACTTC. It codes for CASSQDIPPGSEQYF.

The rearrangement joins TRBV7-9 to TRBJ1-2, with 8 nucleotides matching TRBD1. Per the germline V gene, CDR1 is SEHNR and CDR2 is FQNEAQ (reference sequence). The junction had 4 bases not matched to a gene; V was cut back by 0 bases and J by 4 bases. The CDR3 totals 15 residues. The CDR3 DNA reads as TGTGCCAGCAGCTTAGCGGACAGGGAAGGCTATGGCTACACCTTC. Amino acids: CASSLADREGYGYTF.

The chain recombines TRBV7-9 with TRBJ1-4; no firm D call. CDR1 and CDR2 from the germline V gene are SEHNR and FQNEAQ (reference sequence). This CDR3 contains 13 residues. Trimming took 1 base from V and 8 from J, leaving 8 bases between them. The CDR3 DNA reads TGTGCCAGCAGCTTAGTGGCCTGGGAAAAACTGTTTTTT. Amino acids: CASSLVAWEKLFF. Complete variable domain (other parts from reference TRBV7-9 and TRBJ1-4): DTGVSQNPRHKITKRGQNVTFRCDPISEHNRLYWYRQTLGQGPEFLTYFQNEAQLEKSRLLSDRFSAERPKGSFSTLEIQRTEQGDSAMYLCASSLVAWEKLFFGSGTQLSVL.

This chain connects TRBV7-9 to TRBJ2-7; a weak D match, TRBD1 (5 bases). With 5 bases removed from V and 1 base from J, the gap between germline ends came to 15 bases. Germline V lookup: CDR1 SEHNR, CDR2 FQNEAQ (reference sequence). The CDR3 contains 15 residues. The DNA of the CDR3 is TGTGCCAGCAGCCCGACGGACACTTTGTCCTACGAGCAGTACTTC. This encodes CASSPTDTLSYEQYF. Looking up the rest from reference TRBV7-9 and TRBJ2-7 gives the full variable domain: DTGVSQNPRHKITKRGQNVTFRCDPISEHNRLYWYRQTLGQGPEFLTYFQNEAQLEKSRLLSDRFSAERPKGSFSTLEIQRTEQGDSAMYLCASSPTDTLSYEQYFGPGTRLTVT.

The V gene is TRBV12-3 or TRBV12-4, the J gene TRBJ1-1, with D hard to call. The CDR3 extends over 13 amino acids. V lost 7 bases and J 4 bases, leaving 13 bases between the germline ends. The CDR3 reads CASTLGSTTEAFF. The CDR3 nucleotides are TGTGCCAGCACCCTCGGGAGCACCACTGAAGCTTTCTTT.

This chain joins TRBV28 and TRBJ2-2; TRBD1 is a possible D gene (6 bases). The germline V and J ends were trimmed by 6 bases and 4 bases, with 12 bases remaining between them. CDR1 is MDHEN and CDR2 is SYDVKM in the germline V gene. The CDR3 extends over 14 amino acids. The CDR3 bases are TGTGCCAGCAGCCCCACAGGGATCACCGGGGAGCTGTTTTTT. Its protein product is CASSPTGITGELFF.

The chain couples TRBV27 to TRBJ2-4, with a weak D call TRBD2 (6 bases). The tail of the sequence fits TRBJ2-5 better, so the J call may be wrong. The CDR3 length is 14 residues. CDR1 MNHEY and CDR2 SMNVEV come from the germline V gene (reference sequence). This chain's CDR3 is CASSLTSQWETQYF. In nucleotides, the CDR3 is TGTGCCAGCAGTTTAACTAGCCAGTGGGAGACCCAGTACTTC.

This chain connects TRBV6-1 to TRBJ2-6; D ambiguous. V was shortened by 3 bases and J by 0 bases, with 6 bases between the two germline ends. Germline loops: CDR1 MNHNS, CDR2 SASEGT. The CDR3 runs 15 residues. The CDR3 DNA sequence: TGTGCCAGCAGTGACTACCCCTCTGGGGCCAACGTCCTGACTTTC. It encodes CASSDYPSGANVLTF.

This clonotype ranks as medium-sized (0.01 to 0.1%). The CDR3 here is CSVGLSQGGYTF. As DNA, the CDR3 is TGCAGCGTTGGTCTATCCCAGGGGGGCTACACCTTC. The V gene is TRBV29-1, the J gene TRBJ1-2; D is possibly TRBD1 (6 bases). V shed 4 bases and J shed 8 bases, with 14 bases lying between them. Looked up from germline, CDR1 is SQVTM and CDR2 is ANQGSEA. This CDR3 is built from 12 residues.